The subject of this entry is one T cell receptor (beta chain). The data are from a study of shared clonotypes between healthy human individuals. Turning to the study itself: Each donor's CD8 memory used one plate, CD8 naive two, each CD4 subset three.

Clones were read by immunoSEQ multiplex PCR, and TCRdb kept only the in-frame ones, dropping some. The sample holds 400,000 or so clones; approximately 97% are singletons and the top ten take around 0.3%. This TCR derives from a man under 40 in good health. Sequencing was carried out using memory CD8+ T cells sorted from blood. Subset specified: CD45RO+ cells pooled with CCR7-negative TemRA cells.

As DNA, the CDR3 is TGTGCCAGCAGCCACGGACGAGGGGGCGGGTATGGCTACACCTTC. Protein: CASSHGRGGGYGYTF. The rearrangement uses TRBV13 and TRBJ1-2; 7 nucleotides align to TRBD1. V lost 5 bases, J lost 5 bases, and 11 bases stayed unmatched. In germline, CDR1 is PRHDT, CDR2 FYEKMQ (reference sequence). The CDR3 extends over 15 amino acids.